A few counts support the clone carrying this T cell receptor beta chain. These data belong to a study of control samples from healthy donors and cancer patients. The data were produced by immunoSEQ multiplex PCR, yet TCRdb's version contains in-frame clones alone and is incomplete. The sample holds roughly 80,000 clones, nearly 90% seen once. J lost 0 bases, V lost 4 bases, and 7 bases had no gene match. The CDR3 runs 16 residues. Germline V gene lookup returns CDR1 SGDLS and CDR2 YYNGEE. Sample: blood. This chain links TRBV9 with TRBJ1-3; 7 bases fit TRBD1. This TCR derives from a woman aged 50 to 60 in good health. The CDR3 reads CASSFRTGYSGNTIYF. CDR3 DNA sequence: TGTGCCAGCAGCTTCCGGACAGGCTACTCTGGAAACACCATATATTTT.